The clone carrying this T cell receptor (beta chain) appeared a few times. Its cognate antigen is unknown. The data were obtained in a study of T cells in localized non-small cell lung cancer. Trimming removed 1 base from V and 4 bases from J, with 10 bases in between. CDR3 length: 14 residues. Germline CDR1 and CDR2: MNHGY and SAAAGT. General study results and limits: Uninvolved adjacent lung had more T cell clonality than any other tissue, topping tumor. Because only a single region of the tumor was sequenced, heterogeneity remains possible.

The method was immunoSEQ multiplex PCR; TCRdb's version includes in-frame clones alone and lacks a portion of them. The table lists some 2,000 clones, approximately 24% of them singletons. This rearrangement joins TRBV6-8 to TRBJ2-5; D is undetermined. This specimen consisted of lung tumor tissue, obtained before any cancer treatment. The receptor was derived from a woman aged 35-70 years with stage II squamous cell lung carcinoma. DNA for the CDR3: TGTGCCAGCAGTTACTTGTTGTTCCCAGAGACCCAGTACTTC. Encoded protein: CASSYLLFPETQYF.